Below are 18 T cell receptor beta chains sequenced from a single sample in a study of cytomegalovirus exposure and HLA in healthy donors. The PCR contained 60 Vbeta and 13 Jbeta primers. This table comes from immunoSEQ multiplex PCR, and its TCRdb copy is limited to in-frame clones, with some not included. In the table there are roughly 130,000 clones, 80% of which are singletons. What was sequenced was PBMCs. The receptors shown here come from a man aged 40-50 years in good health and CMV-seronegative.

V usage is TRBV2 and J usage is TRBJ1-6; 11 nucleotides match TRBD1. The CDR3 consists of 16 residues. Germline lookup yields CDR1 SNHLY and CDR2 FYNNEI. With 6 bases clipped from V and 10 bases from J, the junction kept 11 bases outside the gene matches. The DNA of the CDR3 is TGTGCCAGCAGCGCCGGGACAGGGGGACTTTGGTCACCCCTCCACTTT. Protein: CASSAGTGGLWSPLHF.

The chain carries TRBV30 and TRBJ2-2, with a tentative D call TRBD1 (5 bases). V shed 4 bases and J shed 4 bases, with 13 bases lying between them. This CDR3 has 14 residues. Germline CDR1 reads GTSNPN; CDR2 reads SVGIG (reference sequence). CDR3 sequence (DNA): TGTGCCTGGAAGGTTGGGGCCGGCACCGGGGAGCTGTTTTTT. Protein sequence: CAWKVGAGTGELFF.

The chain recombines TRBV7-2 with TRBJ1-2, with D maybe TRBD1 (5 bases). The CDR3 covers 15 residues. V was clipped by 1 base and J by 1 base, with 10 bases between them. CDR1 is SGHTA, CDR2 FQGNSA, per germline. CDR3 sequence (DNA): TGTGCCAGCAGCTTAGTGGGTCAGGGTAACTATGGCTACACCTTC. Protein product: CASSLVGQGNYGYTF.

The V and J genes are TRBV18 and TRBJ1-2; D might be TRBD1 (5 bases). This CDR3 spans 14 amino acids. Germline V lookup: CDR1 KGHSH, CDR2 LQKENI. Between the trimmed V and J ends, which lost 3 bases and 6 bases, there was a span of 14 bases. CDR3 region: CASSPGTFGNGYTF. The CDR3 coding sequence is TGTGCCAGCTCACCCGGGACTTTCGGTAATGGCTACACCTTC.

The rearrangement joins TRBV5-4 to TRBJ2-7; a weak D match, TRBD1 (6 bases). The CDR3 loop spans 15 amino acids. V lost 4 bases and J lost 3, with 17 bases in between. The germline V gene encodes CDR1 SGHNT and CDR2 YYREEE (reference sequence). For the CDR3, the DNA is TGTGCCAGCAGCGGGTCCGGGACACTCAGCTACGAGCAGTACTTC. Protein sequence: CASSGSGTLSYEQYF.

This chain links TRBV4-1 with TRBJ2-1; no definite D call. V gave up 3 bases and J gave up 8 bases, with 20 bases separating them. This CDR3 spans 16 amino acids. CDR1 and CDR2 (germline): MGHRA, YSYEKL. The CDR3 DNA follows: TGCGCCAGCAGCCAGTGGCTAGGAATCGTCCGCCATGAGCAGTTCTTC. This sequence encodes CASSQWLGIVRHEQFF.

This sequence joins TRBV7-2 and TRBJ2-7, with D possibly TRBD2 on 7 matching bases. Germline CDR1 and CDR2: SGHTA and FQGNSA. V was cut by 8 bases and J by 6 bases, with 20 bases left in between. This CDR3 spans 14 amino acids. In nucleotides, the CDR3 is TGTGCCAGCGGGAGGGGGAACCTTCCGGGCGAGCAGTACTTC. Translation gives CASGRGNLPGEQYF.

The chain carries TRBV28 and TRBJ1-1; possibly TRBD1 for D (5 bases). CDR3 size: 12 residues. V was shortened by 4 bases and J by 4 bases, with 7 bases between the two germline ends. Germline V gives CDR1 MDHEN, CDR2 SYDVKM. The CDR3 region is CASSSGGTEAFF. In DNA, the CDR3 is TGTGCCAGCAGTTCGGGGGGCACTGAAGCTTTCTTT.

The gene calls are TRBV30 and TRBJ1-4; possibly TRBD1 for D (5 bases). V was trimmed by 1 base and J by 6 bases, leaving 9 bases between them. Per germline, CDR1 GTSNPN and CDR2 SVGIG (reference sequence). This CDR3 has 13 amino acids. The chain's CDR3 is CAWSAGIDEKLFF. The CDR3 nucleotides are TGTGCCTGGAGTGCAGGGATAGATGAAAAACTGTTTTTT.

The chain recombines TRBV28 with TRBJ2-2, with TRBD1 as a possible D gene (5 bases). The length of the CDR3 is 16 residues. Germline lookup yields CDR1 MDHEN and CDR2 SYDVKM. V was clipped by 3 bases and J by 0 bases, with 11 bases between them. In nucleotides, the CDR3 is TGTGCCAGCAGTTTTCTTCAGGGATCGAACACCGGGGAGCTGTTTTTT. Its protein product is CASSFLQGSNTGELFF.

This chain uses TRBV30 with TRBJ2-5, with D possibly matching TRBD2 (6 bases). V shed 3 bases and J shed 5 bases, with 16 bases lying between them. This CDR3 is built from 14 residues. Germline lookup yields CDR1 GTSNPN and CDR2 SVGIG (reference sequence). CDR3 loop: CAWSPGGSRETQYF. The DNA for the CDR3 is TGTGCCTGGAGCCCTGGGGGGTCGCGGGAGACCCAGTACTTC. The full variable domain, with the rest looked up from reference TRBV30 and TRBJ2-5, is SQTIHQWPATLVQPVGSPLSLECTVEGTSNPNLYWYRQAAGRGLQLLFYSVGIGQISSEVPQNLSASRPQDRQFILSSKKLLLSDSGFYLCAWSPGGSRETQYFGPGTRLLVL.

V and J are TRBV5-1 and TRBJ2-3; 12 nucleotides align to TRBD2. With V trimmed by 6 bases and J by 6 bases, 14 bases remained unmatched. The CDR3 covers 17 residues. Per the germline V gene, CDR1 is SGHRS and CDR2 is YFSETQ. CDR3 loop: CASNPSTSGRPPDTQYF. The CDR3 DNA is TGCGCCAGCAACCCATCGACTAGCGGGAGACCCCCGGATACGCAGTATTTT. Together with reference TRBV5-1 and TRBJ2-3, the CDR3 gives the full variable domain: KAGVTQTPRYLIKTRGQQVTLSCSPISGHRSVSWYQQTPGQGLQFLFEYFSETQRNKGNFPGRFSGRQFSNSRSEMNVSTLELGDSALYLCASNPSTSGRPPDTQYFGPGTRLTVL.

This clone was counted a few times. The chain uses TRBV2 and TRBJ2-1; 10 bases align to TRBD2. This CDR3 has 15 amino acids. CDR1 is SNHLY, CDR2 FYNNEI, per germline. V shed 8 bases, J shed 3 bases, and the junction held 7 bases outside the gene matches. CDR3 region: CASSRGTSDYNEQFF. The DNA for the CDR3 is TGTGCCAGCTCCAGAGGGACTAGCGACTACAATGAGCAGTTCTTC.

This clone was seen only a few times. This chain connects TRBV19 to TRBJ1-1; D unclear. The CDR3 contains 14 residues. Trimming removed 4 bases from V and 0 bases from J, with 9 bases in between. The germline V gene encodes CDR1 LNHDA and CDR2 SQIVND (reference sequence). The CDR3 reads CASSNPRMNTEAFF. CDR3 in DNA: TGTGCCAGTAGTAATCCCAGGATGAACACTGAAGCTTTCTTT.

The gene calls are TRBV6-1 and TRBJ2-5, with D maybe TRBD1 (6 bases). The CDR3 contains 14 residues. The germline CDR1 and CDR2 sequences are MNHNS and SASEGT. Trimming removed 6 bases from V and 0 bases from J, with 11 bases in between. The CDR3 DNA follows: TGTGCCAGCAGGGACAGAGCCTACCAAGAGACCCAGTACTTC. Its protein is CASRDRAYQETQYF.

The rearrangement joins TRBV7-2 to TRBJ1-2, with 7 positions matching TRBD1. The J segment lost 6 bases and the V segment lost 3 bases, leaving 7 bases of the junction unmatched. The CDR3 runs 14 residues. CDR1 and CDR2 from the germline V gene are SGHTA and FQGNSA. CDR3 DNA: TGTGCCAGCAGCTTCTTCGGGACAGTAAATGGCTACACCTTC. This gives the protein CASSFFGTVNGYTF.

The rearrangement uses TRBV7-6 and TRBJ2-2, with TRBD1 matching 8 bases. Germline V lookup: CDR1 SGHVS, CDR2 FNYEAQ. The CDR3 sequence is 15 residues long. The V segment lost 1 base and the J segment 7 bases; nucleotides outside the gene matches: 5. CDR3 bases: TGTGCCAGCAGCTTAGGAAGGACAGGGCTCGGGGAGCTGTTTTTT. It yields the protein CASSLGRTGLGELFF.

V is TRBV2 and J is TRBJ2-1; no clear D. V lost 6 bases and J lost 3, with 9 bases in between. The CDR3 runs 13 residues. Germline lookup yields CDR1 SNHLY and CDR2 FYNNEI. The CDR3 nucleotides read TGTGCCAGCAGGGCGGAGATCTACAATGAGCAGTTCTTC. Translated, it gives CASRAEIYNEQFF.